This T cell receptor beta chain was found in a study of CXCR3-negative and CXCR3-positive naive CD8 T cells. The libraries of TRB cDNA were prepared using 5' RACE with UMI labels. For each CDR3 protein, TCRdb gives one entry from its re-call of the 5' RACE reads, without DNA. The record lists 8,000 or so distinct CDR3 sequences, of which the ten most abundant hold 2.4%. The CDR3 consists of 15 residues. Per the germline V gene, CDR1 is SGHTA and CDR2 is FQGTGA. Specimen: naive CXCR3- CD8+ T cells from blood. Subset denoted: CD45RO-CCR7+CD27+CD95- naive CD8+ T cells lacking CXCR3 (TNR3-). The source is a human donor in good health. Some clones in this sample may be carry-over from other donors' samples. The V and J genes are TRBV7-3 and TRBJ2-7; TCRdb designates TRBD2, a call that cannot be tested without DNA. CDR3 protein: CASSTGLAGIQEQYF. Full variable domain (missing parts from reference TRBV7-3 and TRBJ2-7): GAGVSQTPSNKVTEKGKYVELRCDPISGHTALYWYRQSLGQGPEFLIYFQGTGAADDSGLPNDRFFAVRPEGSVSTLKIQRTERGDSAVYLCASSTGLAGIQEQYFGPGTRLTVT.